These T cell receptor beta chains were read from a single sample in a study of post-analysis software for immune sequencing data. TCRdb analysed the PCR reads with MiXCR anew, one entry per CDR3 protein. The sample comprises about 770,000 distinct CDR3 sequences, around 45% of which are singletons, and roughly 4.4% rests with the top ten. The sample consisted of blood. These receptors all stem from a girl between 10 and 17 years old with multiple sclerosis. CDR3s include the opening cysteine and the closing phenylalanine or tryptophan. D genes are given only for firm matches. For some rows the clone size is stated as once, few or many, or as a class when expanded; others skip it.

j_gene,d_gene,v_gene,abundance,CDR3aa,CDR3nt
TRBJ1-1,NA,TRBV5-6,many,CASSFGPTSEAFF,TGTGCCAGCAGCTTCGGACCTACTTCTGAAGCTTTCTTT
TRBJ2-1,NA,TRBV7-9,NA,CASSGETGIEQFF,TGTGCCAGCAGCGGAGAGACAGGTATTGAGCAGTTCTTC
TRBJ2-7,NA,TRBV7-9,NA,CASSIRANEQYF,TGTGCCAGCAGCATTCGGGCCAATGAGCAGTACTTC
TRBJ2-1,NA,TRBV14,NA,CASSRRETQFF,TGTGCCAGCAGCCGACGGGAGACCCAGTTCTTC
TRBJ1-1,NA,TRBV20-1,NA,CSARPRGVDEAFF,TGCAGTGCTAGACCCCGAGGGGTAGATGAAGCTTTCTTT
TRBJ2-7,NA,TRBV5-6,NA,CASSLGPVSYEQYF,TGTGCCAGCAGCTTGGGACCGGTCTCCTACGAGCAGTACTTC
TRBJ2-1,TRBD2,TRBV25-1,NA,CASSESGSQVEQFF,TGTGCCAGCAGTGAAAGCGGGAGTCAGGTTGAGCAGTTCTTC
TRBJ2-3,NA,TRBV5-6,NA,CASSLGTSPQDTQYF,TGTGCCAGCAGCTTGGGCACTAGTCCCCAAGATACGCAGTATTTT
TRBJ1-2,NA,TRBV18,NA,CASSPDTSYGYTF,TGTGCCAGCTCACCGGACACCAGCTATGGCTACACCTTC
TRBJ2-7,TRBD1,TRBV5-1,NA,CAGSFGLGDSSYERYF,TGCGCCGGCAGCTTTGGGTTGGGGGACAGCTCCTACGAGCGGTACTTC
TRBJ1-1,NA,TRBV5-6,NA,CASSLGGRGKPSTEAFF,TGTGCCAGCAGCTTGGGGGGCAGGGGCAAGCCGAGCACTGAAGCTTTCTTT
TRBJ2-1,NA,TRBV10-2,few,CASSGASSYNEQFF,TGCGCCAGCAGCGGAGCGAGCTCCTACAATGAGCAGTTCTTC
TRBJ2-1,NA,TRBV20-1,NA,CSASVNEQFF,TGCAGCGCATCGGTGAATGAGCAGTTCTTC
TRBJ2-3,TRBD2,TRBV7-2,few,CASTLSGNRGDTQYF,TGTGCCAGCACCCTTAGCGGGAATCGGGGCGATACGCAGTATTTT
TRBJ2-1,NA,TRBV14,few,CASSQSLYNEQFF,TGTGCCAGCAGCCAAAGTCTCTACAATGAGCAGTTCTTC
TRBJ2-7,NA,TRBV28,NA,CASTPRQGLYEQYF,TGTGCCAGCACCCCCAGGCAGGGCTTGTACGAGCAGTACTTC
TRBJ1-2,NA,TRBV2,NA,CASSPHRLGYGYTF,TGTGCCAGCAGTCCCCACAGGCTAGGGTATGGCTACACCTTC
TRBJ2-5,TRBD1,TRBV6-2/TRBV6-3,few,CASSLGTVPGETQYF,TGTGCCAGCAGTTTGGGGACAGTGCCTGGGGAGACCCAGTACTTC
TRBJ2-7,TRBD2,TRBV29-1,NA,CSVSGLAGDSSSYEQYF,TGCAGCGTTTCTGGACTAGCGGGAGATAGTAGCTCCTACGAGCAGTACTTC
TRBJ1-2,NA,TRBV3-1,NA,CASSQDRVPVAGYTF,TGTGCCAGCAGCCAAGATCGGGTACCTGTTGCTGGCTACACCTTC
TRBJ1-1,TRBD1,TRBV12-3/TRBV12-4,few,CASSPPGGGNTEAFF,TGTGCCAGCAGTCCTCCAGGGGGCGGGAACACTGAAGCTTTCTTT
TRBJ1-4,NA,TRBV2,NA,CASKEGATNEKLFF,TGTGCCAGCAAGGAGGGAGCAACTAATGAAAAACTGTTTTTT
TRBJ2-1,NA,TRBV6-5,NA,CASGGHSYNGQFF,TGTGCCAGCGGAGGACACTCCTACAATGGGCAGTTCTTC
TRBJ2-1,TRBD2,TRBV29-1,NA,CSVEGTAGGTYNEQFF,TGCAGCGTTGAAGGGACAGCGGGGGGGACCTACAATGAGCAGTTCTTC
TRBJ2-4,TRBD2,TRBV20-1,few,CSARESSGSRSKNIQYF,TGCAGTGCTAGAGAGTCCAGCGGGAGTCGATCCAAAAACATTCAGTACTTC